Listed here are 13 T cell receptor beta chains from one sample, sequenced in a study of blood T cells in healthy people across ages. The use of a sample-barcoded 5' primer and a J-beta primer mix characterized a second PCR of 7 to 11 cycles. TCRdb called the 5' RACE reads again in MiXCR, with one record for every CDR3 protein. The data hold roughly 680,000 distinct CDR3 sequences, with roughly half observed a single time. Sequenced sample: blood. The receptors were sampled from a woman aged 80 or over in good health.

This sequence joins TRBV3-1 and TRBJ1-2, with no clear D. The CDR3 is made up of 12 amino acids. Looked up from germline, CDR1 is LGHDT and CDR2 is YNNKEL (reference sequence). Trimming pared 1 base from V and 8 bases from J, leaving 8 bases between. The CDR3 region has the DNA TGTGCCAGCAGCCAAGGACCGGCCGGCTACACCTTC. This encodes CASSQGPAGYTF.

The V and J genes are TRBV29-1 and TRBJ2-3, with 14 positions matching TRBD2. The V segment lost 7 bases and the J segment 1 base; nucleotides outside the gene matches: 4. Germline V gives CDR1 SQVTM, CDR2 ANQGSEA. This CDR3 contains 15 residues. DNA of the CDR3: TGCAGCGCAAAGGGACTAGCGGGGGGCACAGATACGCAGTATTTT. It encodes CSAKGLAGGTDTQYF.

This clonotype turned up a few times. A much larger clone differs by one base, so this may be a read error. The rearrangement links TRBV24-1 to TRBJ2-5, with a possible D match to TRBD1 (6 bases). CDR3 length: 16 amino acids. The germline gives CDR1 KGHDR, CDR2 SFDVKD. Trimming cost V 4 bases and J 11 bases, with 25 bases left between them. The CDR3 sequence: CATSDATSLQGHEQYF. CDR3 DNA: TGTGCCACCAGTGACGCTACTAGTCTACAGGGCCATGAGCAGTACTTC.

There are many counts of this clonotype. The rearrangement uses TRBV20-1 and TRBJ2-7; possibly TRBD1 or TRBD2 for D (5 bases each). Germline V gene lookup returns CDR1 DFQATT and CDR2 SNEGSKA (reference sequence). V lost 5 bases and J 1 base, leaving 12 bases between the germline ends. This CDR3 comprises 13 residues. The DNA for the CDR3 is TGCAGTGCTGACGGGACGGCTTCCTACGAGCAGTACTTC. It yields the protein CSADGTASYEQYF.

There are a few counts of this clonotype. The chain has TRBV7-3 and TRBJ1-1, with D perhaps matching TRBD1 (6 bases). The length of the CDR3 is 14 residues. Germline V gives CDR1 SGHTA, CDR2 FQGTGA. V was cut by 8 bases and J by 3 bases, with 16 bases left in between. The CDR3 DNA sequence: TGTGCCAGCCAGGGGCAGGGCGCTGACACTGAAGCTTTCTTT. Its translation: CASQGQGADTEAFF.

This clonotype was counted only a few times. The V call is TRBV28, the J call TRBJ2-3, with D perhaps TRBD2 (6 bases). The length of the CDR3 is 15 residues. Trimming took 5 bases from V and 3 from J, leaving 15 bases between them. Germline V CDR1 and CDR2: MDHEN, SYDVKM. Here the CDR3 DNA reads TGTGCCAGCAGTCCCAGGGCCGGGAGTACAGATACGCAGTATTTT. The encoded protein is CASSPRAGSTDTQYF.

The CDR3 here is CASSLFSGGTDTQYF. The CDR3 DNA is TGTGCCAGCAGTTTATTTAGCGGGGGCACAGATACGCAGTATTTT. The chain recombines TRBV12-3 or TRBV12-4 with TRBJ2-3; 8 bases agree with TRBD2. Losses at the gene ends were 2 bases for V and 1 base for J; bases not matched to a gene: 2. The CDR3 is 15 residues long.

This clonotype was counted a single time. A much larger clone lies one base from this, so it may be a read error. The rearrangement uses TRBV6-1 and TRBJ2-7; D may be TRBD2 (6 bases). Germline assignment: CDR1 MNHNS and CDR2 SASEGT. This CDR3 spans 13 amino acids. CDR3 bases: TGTGCCAGCGTCCTAGCGTATTCCTACGGGCAGTACTTC. Its protein is CASVLAYSYGQYF.

Points on this clonotype: One junction end disagrees with the germline gene, perhaps due to a read error. The chain links TRBV3-1 to TRBJ2-3, with D perhaps assigned TRBD1 or TRBD2 (5 bases each). The CDR3 totals 13 residues. The germline V gene encodes CDR1 LGHDT and CDR2 YNNKEL (reference sequence). CDR3 nucleotides: TGTGCCCGCAGCCGGGACGGAGCAGATACGCAGTATTTT. This encodes CARSRDGADTQYF.

V gene TRBV6-5 combines with J gene TRBJ2-5, with D hard to call. V lost 6 bases and J 7 bases, leaving 15 bases between the germline ends. CDR1 is MNHEY and CDR2 is SVGAGI in the germline V gene. The CDR3 sequence is 13 residues long. The chain's CDR3 is CASRNSGQWTQYF. The CDR3 nucleotides read TGTGCCAGCAGGAATTCCGGGCAGTGGACCCAGTACTTC.

The chain combines TRBV7-9 with TRBJ1-4, with 8 bases identical to TRBD1. V was pared by 5 bases and J by 6 bases, with 2 bases of the junction left unmatched. Germline V CDR1 and CDR2: SEHNR, FQNEAQ (reference sequence). The CDR3 is 13 amino acids. CDR3 protein: CASSDRGDEKLFF. The DNA of the CDR3 is TGTGCCAGCAGCGACAGGGGTGATGAAAAACTGTTTTTT.

The chain joins TRBV12-3 or TRBV12-4 to TRBJ2-4; tentative D call: TRBD2 (5 bases). Trimming took off 4 bases at V and 8 bases at J, with 12 bases between the two ends. The CDR3 has 13 residues. In nucleotides, the CDR3 is TGTGCCAGCAGTTCCCAGGTGAGGGACATTCAGTACTTC. Its translation: CASSSQVRDIQYF.

To note about this clonotype: Possible read error: a much larger clone is one base away. The rearrangement links TRBV6-6 to TRBJ1-4; D gene ambiguous. The V end was cut by 8 bases, the J end by 8 bases, with 18 bases between. This CDR3 region has 14 residues. Germline CDR1 MNHNY, CDR2 SVGAGI (reference sequence). Here the CDR3 DNA reads TGTGCCAGCCTTCGCACGGGTTCGGGGGAAAAACTGTTTTTT. It translates to CASLRTGSGEKLFF.